The 25 T cell receptor beta chains below were found in one sample sequenced in a study of blood T cell repertoires in COVID-19. TCRdb's copy holds only in-frame clones and misses some; the assay was immunoSEQ multiplex PCR. The data hold about 65,000 clones, with roughly 71% observed a single time. The sequenced sample consisted of peripheral blood. Source of these receptors: a human donor in a cohort sampled during active COVID-19.

The chain has TRBV18 and TRBJ1-2, with 8 bases fitting TRBD1. There are 14 residues in the CDR3. V was pared by 3 bases and J by 8 bases, with 8 bases of the junction left unmatched. The V gene's germline CDR1 is KGHSH and CDR2 LQKENI. The CDR3 reads CASSPQGAYGGYTF. CDR3 DNA: TGTGCCAGCTCACCCCAGGGGGCGTATGGGGGCTACACCTTC.

This chain uses TRBV7-2 with TRBJ2-1; 13 nucleotides align to TRBD2. The CDR3 spans 15 residues. Germline trimming cut 5 bases from V and 10 bases from J; bases unmatched to any gene: 8. Per germline, CDR1 SGHTA and CDR2 FQGNSA. In DNA form, the CDR3 reads TGTGCCAGCAGCCCCACTAGCGGGGGGGCTTGGGAGCAGTTCTTC. This gives the protein CASSPTSGGAWEQFF.

This chain joins TRBV6-5 and TRBJ2-3; D remains ambiguous. There are 12 residues in the CDR3. The germline gives CDR1 MNHEY, CDR2 SVGAGI. Deletions cut 2 bases from V and 8 bases from J, with 8 bases between. The CDR3 reads CASSYLQATQYF. The CDR3 region has the DNA TGTGCCAGCAGTTACCTTCAAGCTACGCAGTATTTT.

J is TRBJ1-5 and V is TRBV5-1; 9 bases agree with TRBD1. In germline, CDR1 is SGHRS, CDR2 YFSETQ. The CDR3 covers 13 residues. Trimming cost V 0 bases and J 8 bases; bases outside gene matches: 0. As DNA, the CDR3 is TGCGCCAGCAGCTTGGGACAGGGGGAGCCCCAGCATTTT. As protein: CASSLGQGEPQHF.

This clone has only one observation. The chain uses TRBV6-2 or TRBV6-3 and TRBJ2-7; D ambiguous. V lost 5 bases, J lost 4 bases, and 6 bases lay in between. The germline V gene encodes CDR1 MNHEY and CDR2 SVGEGT. There are 11 residues in the CDR3. CDR3 coding DNA: TGTGCCAGCAGTCGAACATACGAGCAGTACTTC. Encoded protein: CASSRTYEQYF.

The chain recombines TRBV6-2 or TRBV6-3 with TRBJ1-5, with TRBD1 as a possible D gene (6 bases). Looked up from germline, CDR1 is MNHEY and CDR2 is SVGEGT. The CDR3 is made up of 14 amino acids. The V gene lost 5 bases and the J gene lost 5 bases, with 13 bases spanning the gap. The DNA of the CDR3 is TGTGCCAGCAGTCACCGGGACAAACATCAGCCCCAGCATTTT. This translates into CASSHRDKHQPQHF.

V and J are TRBV18 and TRBJ2-3, with D possibly matching TRBD2 (7 bases). Trimming removed 0 bases from V and 2 bases from J, with 12 bases in between. The CDR3 covers 16 residues. The V gene's germline CDR1 is KGHSH and CDR2 LQKENI. DNA for the CDR3: TGTGCCAGCTCACCACCCACTGGGGGGGCCACAGATACGCAGTATTTT. This gives the protein CASSPPTGGATDTQYF.

The chain links TRBV19 to TRBJ2-2; 8 nucleotides agree with TRBD1. Germline values: CDR1 LNHDA, CDR2 SQIVND (reference sequence). The CDR3 runs 14 residues. Trimming cost V 9 bases and J 2 bases; bases outside gene matches: 5. CDR3 sequence: CASTGGINTGELFF. The CDR3 coding sequence is TGTGCCAGCACAGGGGGGATCAACACCGGGGAGCTGTTTTTT.

The gene calls are TRBV5-1 and TRBJ1-1; D is unclear. Trimming removed 4 bases at V and 1 base at J, with 5 bases between. The length of the CDR3 is 12 residues. Germline lookup yields CDR1 SGHRS and CDR2 YFSETQ. The CDR3: CASSTGNTEAFF. The CDR3 nucleotides are TGCGCCAGCAGCACGGGGAACACTGAAGCTTTCTTT.

The chain recombines TRBV9 with TRBJ1-2; D is undetermined. The V gene lost 0 bases and the J gene lost 0 bases, with 9 bases spanning the gap. CDR3 size: 15 residues. The germline gives CDR1 SGDLS, CDR2 YYNGEE. Written as DNA, the CDR3 is TGTGCCAGCAGCGTAGTTGCCGGGACTAACTATGGCTACACCTTC. It codes for CASSVVAGTNYGYTF.

This clone was recorded once. The rearrangement joins TRBV29-1 to TRBJ1-6, with D possibly TRBD1 on 6 matching bases. The germline gives CDR1 SQVTM, CDR2 ANQGSEA. This CDR3 spans 13 amino acids. Trimming removed 5 bases from V and 7 bases from J, with 12 bases in between. This CDR3 reads CSVRRDTNSPLHF. The CDR3 region has the DNA TGCAGCGTTCGCCGGGACACCAATTCACCCCTCCACTTT.

DNA for the CDR3: TGTGCCAGCAGCTTGGGGGACAGGGGGGGCACCTTC. This gives the protein CASSLGDRGGTF. This chain joins TRBV5-4 and TRBJ1-2; 11 bases are shared with TRBD1. The CDR3 contains 12 residues. V gave up 0 bases and J gave up 13 bases; unmatched junction bases: 2. The germline gives CDR1 SGHNT, CDR2 YYREEE (reference sequence).

V is TRBV27 and J is TRBJ2-5; 13 bases line up with TRBD2. V was pared by 2 bases and J by 5 bases, with 8 bases of the junction left unmatched. The CDR3 runs 17 residues. The germline V gene has CDR1 MNHEY and CDR2 SMNVEV (reference sequence). CDR3 bases: TGTGCCAGCAGTTTAGGGACTAGCGGGGCCCTGCGGGAGACCCAGTACTTC. Residues: CASSLGTSGALRETQYF.

The chain has TRBV13 and TRBJ2-6, with 9 bases matching TRBD1. CDR1 is PRHDT and CDR2 is FYEKMQ in the germline V gene (reference sequence). This CDR3 contains 18 residues. Trimming at V came to 6 bases and at J to 1 base, leaving 10 bases not matched to a gene. This CDR3 is CASRLGTGKISGANVLTF. In nucleotides, the CDR3 is TGTGCCAGCAGACTAGGGACAGGGAAAATTTCTGGGGCCAACGTCCTGACTTTC.

There are a few counts of this clone. This chain connects TRBV18 to TRBJ1-1, with 7 bases identical to TRBD1. Germline V gene data show CDR1 as KGHSH and CDR2 as LQKENI. The CDR3 has 15 amino acids. V shed 3 bases and J 0 bases; nucleotides not matched to a gene: 4. CDR3 sequence reads: CASSPPQGVNTEAFF. As DNA, the CDR3 is TGTGCCAGCTCACCCCCTCAGGGGGTGAACACTGAAGCTTTCTTT.

V and J are TRBV5-4 and TRBJ2-2; D possibly corresponds to TRBD2 (6 bases). The CDR3 totals 14 residues. The germline V gene encodes CDR1 SGHNT and CDR2 YYREEE (reference sequence). The V gene lost 1 base and the J gene lost 4 bases, with 8 bases spanning the gap. CDR3 nucleotide sequence: TGTGCCAGCAGCTTGCCTAGCGTCACCGGGGAGCTGTTTTTT. It is translated as CASSLPSVTGELFF.

This chain joins TRBV9 and TRBJ1-1; 7 positions match TRBD1. Trimming took 4 bases from V and 5 from J; bases not matched to a gene: 8. CDR3 length: 14 amino acids. Germline V lookup: CDR1 SGDLS, CDR2 YYNGEE. The DNA of the CDR3 is TGTGCCAGCAGCCCGGGACAGCGGGGGACTGAAGCTTTCTTT. Translated: CASSPGQRGTEAFF.

The chain links TRBV10-3 to TRBJ1-3; 8 positions match TRBD1. The CDR3 has 14 amino acids. J gave up 1 base and V 6 bases, and 2 bases lay outside the gene matches. Germline V CDR1 and CDR2: ENHRY, SYGVKD. The CDR3 reads CAIRQGASGNTIYF. In DNA form, the CDR3 reads TGTGCCATCAGGCAGGGGGCGTCTGGAAACACCATATATTTT.

The chain carries TRBV5-4 and TRBJ2-1; 9 bases fit TRBD2. Germline-derived CDR1 and CDR2 are SGHNT and YYREEE (reference sequence). V lost 4 bases, J lost 8 bases, and 7 bases stayed unmatched. The CDR3 has 14 amino acids. The CDR3 DNA follows: TGTGCCAGCAGCCCCGAGGGGACTAGCTATGAGCAGTTCTTC. Encoded protein: CASSPEGTSYEQFF. The full variable domain, with the rest looked up from reference TRBV5-4 and TRBJ2-1, is ETGVTQSPTHLIKTRGQQVTLRCSSQSGHNTVSWYQQALGQGPQFIFQYYREEENGRGNFPPRFSGLQFPNYSSELNVNALELDDSALYLCASSPEGTSYEQFFGPGTRLTVL.

J is TRBJ2-5 and V is TRBV11-2, with 8 positions matching TRBD2. The CDR3 consists of 13 residues. Germline V gene data show CDR1 as SGHAT and CDR2 as FQNNGV. Germline trimming cut 4 bases from V and 5 bases from J; bases unmatched to any gene: 3. CDR3 amino acids: CASSSREGETQYF. The CDR3 nucleotides are TGTGCCAGCAGCTCCCGGGAGGGGGAGACCCAGTACTTC.

Ten or more counts support this clone. CDR3 in amino acids: CASSTGTRSYEQYF. The CDR3 DNA reads TGTGCCAGCAGCACCGGGACAAGATCCTACGAGCAGTACTTC. V is TRBV11-2 and J is TRBJ2-7, with D perhaps matching TRBD1 (6 bases). CDR1 is SGHAT, CDR2 FQNNGV, per germline. This CDR3 is 14 amino acids long. With 5 bases removed from V and 1 base from J, the gap between germline ends came to 12 bases.

The genes are TRBV12-3 or TRBV12-4 and TRBJ1-4; weak D call: TRBD1 (5 bases). The CDR3 runs 13 residues. Between the trimmed V and J ends, which lost 6 bases and 7 bases, there was a span of 12 bases. The CDR3 nucleotides read TGTGCCAGCAGCCGCCAGGGAGGTGAAAAACTGTTTTTT. It specifies CASSRQGGEKLFF.

The chain recombines TRBV6-5 with TRBJ2-7; D may be TRBD1 (6 bases). V lost 6 bases, J lost 6 bases, and 15 bases lay in between. This CDR3 is 13 amino acids long. The germline V gene has CDR1 MNHEY and CDR2 SVGAGI. The CDR3 DNA sequence: TGTGCCAGCAGGGGAGCAGGGGTACCCGAGCAGTACTTC. It encodes CASRGAGVPEQYF.

This rearrangement joins TRBV19 to TRBJ1-5; TRBD1 might be the D (5 bases). Germline CDR1 reads LNHDA; CDR2 reads SQIVND (reference sequence). The CDR3 sequence is 14 residues long. V lost 5 bases and J 5 bases, leaving 13 bases between the germline ends. In DNA form, the CDR3 reads TGTGCCAGTAGTCCTCGACAGTCTCATCAGCCCCAGCATTTT. It translates to CASSPRQSHQPQHF.

This clone was detected ten times or more. V is TRBV23-1 and J is TRBJ2-7; tentatively, D is TRBD1 (5 bases). TRBV23-1 is given ORF status, its function remaining uncertain. This CDR3 has 15 residues. V dropped 4 bases and J dropped 2 bases, with 15 bases sitting between them. Written as DNA, the CDR3 is TGCGCCAGCAGTCCCCGACAGCCCTATACCTACGAGCAGTACTTC. This gives the protein CASSPRQPYTYEQYF.